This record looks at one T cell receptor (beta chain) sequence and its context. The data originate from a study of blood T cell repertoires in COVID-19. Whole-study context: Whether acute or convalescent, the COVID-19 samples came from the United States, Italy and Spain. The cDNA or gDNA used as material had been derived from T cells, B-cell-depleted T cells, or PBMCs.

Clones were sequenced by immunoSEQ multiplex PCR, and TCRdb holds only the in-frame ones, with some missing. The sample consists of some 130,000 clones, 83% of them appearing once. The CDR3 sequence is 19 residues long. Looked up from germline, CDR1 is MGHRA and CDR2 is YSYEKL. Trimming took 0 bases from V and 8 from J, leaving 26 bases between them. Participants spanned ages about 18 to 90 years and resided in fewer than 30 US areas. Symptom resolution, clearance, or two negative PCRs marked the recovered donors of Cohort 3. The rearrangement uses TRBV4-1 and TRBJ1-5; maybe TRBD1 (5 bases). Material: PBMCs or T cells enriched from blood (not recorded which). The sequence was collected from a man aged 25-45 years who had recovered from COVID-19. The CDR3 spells CASSQEGAANRAYKKPQHF. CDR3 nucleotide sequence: TGCGCCAGCAGCCAAGAAGGGGCCGCTAATCGGGCATATAAAAAGCCCCAGCATTTT.